Included here is one TCR beta chain sequence, with context. This clonotype came up many times. It lacks a known antigen. Qualities for individual bases were not recorded, and no much larger clone is one base off. Counted from cysteine to phenylalanine, this CDR3 has 13 amino acids. The DNA shown is the 39-base CDR3, in frame from base 1. V and J are truncated by 0 bases and 6 bases respectively, leaving an intervening sequence of 9 bases. From the germline V gene, CDR1 is MNHEY and CDR2 is SVGAGI. These data originate in a study of regulatory T cells in long-lasting Graves disease (dated by TCRdb to the early 2020s). General notes on the study: Persistent Graves' disease meant more than 5 years of antithyroid drug treatment with TSH receptor autoantibodies that stayed positive. A total of around 35 samples underwent TCR sequencing, from about 13 patients with persistent Graves' disease and 20 patients with newly diagnosed Graves' disease. On average, persistent Graves' disease patients in the clinical cohort had been on antithyroid drugs for around 9.5 years. Persistent Graves' disease patients were compared with newly diagnosed Graves' disease patients by peripheral blood TCR sequencing and RNA sequencing. The study took place in China and was registered as a clinical trial.

This specimen's time point label, per the study, means: persistent/refractory GD, antithyroid drugs over 5 years with positive TRAb. RNA was extracted from PBMCs in TRIzol for both TCR sequencing and RNA sequencing. The diagnosis of Graves' disease was made according to American Thyroid Association guidelines. Recruitment of patients was carried out at an endocrinology department in Xi'an, China. Each patient gave around 9.2 milliliters of peripheral blood, collected in an EDTA anticoagulant tube. Ficoll Paque Plus density gradient separation was used to isolate PBMCs, and no further T cell sorting was performed. An Agilent 2100 Bioanalyzer and agarose gel were used to assess RNA quality, and a NanoDrop 2000 was used to measure RNA concentration. Broad study findings and their caveats: A larger number of public clonotypes was shared among persistent patients (fewer than 3,000) than among newly diagnosed patients (around 890). Sequencing and analysis were limited to the TCR beta chain. TRBV28, TRBJ1-2 and TRBJ2-5 were preferentially used in persistent disease, while TRBV20-1 and TRBJ2-1 were favored in newly diagnosed disease. Persistent Graves' disease patients showed lower TCR Shannon entropy and fewer highly expanded clones than newly diagnosed patients, suggesting clonal expansion. Because the primary lesion, thyroid tissue, could not be accessed, the study looked at peripheral blood alone. As a limitation, the authors acknowledged that the small sample size may reduce accuracy.

Library prep was done by multiplex PCR. Reads for this sample came from an Illumina HiSeq 4000. CDR3 regions were amplified by Arm-PCR with iRepertoire HTBI primers to construct TCR beta libraries. Before sequencing, the PCR products went through gel purification. The paper's data handling went like this. Gene usage analysis of CDR3 amino acid clonotypes used the approximately 62 TRBV and more than 13 TRBJ segments found across samples. Filtered high-quality paired reads were merged into contigs using COPE and FqMerger. BLAST was used to align contigs to IMGT TRBV, TRBD and TRBJ reference genes, with CDR3 defined following IMGT. Clonotypes above 0.1% frequency were classified as highly expanded clones. Shannon entropy was used to measure repertoire diversity, and the Gini coefficient was used to measure V-J evenness. A clonotype was considered public if more than one individual shared it. TCRdb itself trimmed the public reads at Q25 with fastp, ran MiXCR and retained productive beta chains. Rows with a matching CDR3 protein are joined into one entry that keeps the most common DNA and genes. The V and J calls and clone size come from TCRdb's table, not from the authors' own analysis. The sample yields under 500,000 distinct CDR3 sequences; less than 25% were counted once. The ten most abundant clones make up roughly 20% of the sample.

This sequence uses TRBV6-5 and TRBJ2-7, and perhaps TRBD1 as D gene, on 6 matching bases. Sequenced here: peripheral blood mononuclear cells (PBMCs), sampled when the disease was refractory, from a patient treated with antithyroid drugs. The clonotype originates from a female donor with Graves disease. CDR3 protein: CASSYSAGVEQYF. Here is the DNA: TGTGCCAGCAGTTACTCGGCAGGGGTCGAGCAGTACTTC.